This T cell receptor beta chain was documented in a study of cytomegalovirus exposure and HLA in healthy donors. Study-level points and caveats: In vitro work confirmed that a few CMV-associated chains recognize CMV antigens. DRB1 had the most TCR associations and HLA-C the fewest, a later analysis found, with rates varying by HLA locus. The likely origin of a cluster of highly shared sequence variants was a sequencing artifact. The productive fraction for most TCR beta V segments was about 90% or about 30% in an earlier analysis.

A multiplex PCR was run with 60 Vbeta primers and 13 Jbeta primers. Repertoires were generated with immunoSEQ multiplex PCR, while TCRdb's copy carries only in-frame clones and drops some. The sample has some 140,000 clones, 80% seen once. As regards this clone: Its antigen is not identified.

Trimming at V came to 3 bases and at J to 6 bases, leaving 15 bases not matched to a gene. The CDR3 is made up of 18 amino acids. Germline V lookup: CDR1 LNHDA, CDR2 SQIVND (reference sequence). The genes are TRBV19 and TRBJ2-7, with 12 bases identical to TRBD2. The receptor's source is a man younger than 45 in good health. Sequencing was performed on PBMCs. Written as DNA, the CDR3 is TGTGCCAGTAGTATTGGCTGGGCTAGCGGGAGGGGACTCATCGAGCAGTACTTC. It encodes CASSIGWASGRGLIEQYF.